This T cell receptor (beta chain) comes out of a study of beta chain features in type 1 diabetes. As every portion of the isolated RNA was reverse transcribed, the sequencing read expressed TCRB transcripts. Profiling relied on immunoSEQ multiplex PCR, and the TCRdb table lists in-frame clones only, not all of them. The sample has 860,000 or so clones, roughly a sixth seen once. About 100 mL of blood, on average, came from one heparinised draw per donor. This clone has only a few counts. Its antigen is currently unknown. Findings and caveats of the study: Lower insertion and higher deletion counts appeared at VDJ junctions in type 1 diabetes patients. An over-representation of cells with high TCR expression could result from cDNA sequencing.

The source of this sequence is a woman aged 18-29 years in good health. Sequencing was done on a sample of naive CD4+ T cells from blood.

Here the CDR3 reads CASSSSGGSNPQHF. CDR3 nucleotides: TGTGCCAGCAGTTCTTCAGGGGGGAGCAACCCCCAGCATTTT. This chain links TRBV6-6 with TRBJ1-5; TRBD1 matches 7 bases. The CDR3 spans 14 residues. V dropped 4 bases and J dropped 10; count of bases not matched to a gene: 10. Germline CDR1 reads MNHNY; CDR2 reads SVGAGI (reference sequence).